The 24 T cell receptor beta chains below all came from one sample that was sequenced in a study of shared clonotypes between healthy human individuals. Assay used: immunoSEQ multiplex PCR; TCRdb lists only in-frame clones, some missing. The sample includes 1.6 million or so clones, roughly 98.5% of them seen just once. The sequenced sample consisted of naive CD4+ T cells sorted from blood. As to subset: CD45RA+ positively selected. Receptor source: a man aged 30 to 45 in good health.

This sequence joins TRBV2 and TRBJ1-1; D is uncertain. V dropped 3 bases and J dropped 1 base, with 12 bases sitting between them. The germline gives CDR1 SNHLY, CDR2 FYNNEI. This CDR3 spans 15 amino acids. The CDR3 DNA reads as TGTGCCAGCAGTGACGGGCAGATTTCGAACACTGAAGCTTTCTTT. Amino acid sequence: CASSDGQISNTEAFF. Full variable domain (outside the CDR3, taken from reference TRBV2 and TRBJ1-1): EPEVTQTPSHQVTQMGQEVILRCVPISNHLYFYWYRQILGQKVEFLVSFYNNEISEKSEIFDDQFSVERPDGSNFTLKIRSTKLEDSAMYFCASSDGQISNTEAFFGQGTRLTVV.

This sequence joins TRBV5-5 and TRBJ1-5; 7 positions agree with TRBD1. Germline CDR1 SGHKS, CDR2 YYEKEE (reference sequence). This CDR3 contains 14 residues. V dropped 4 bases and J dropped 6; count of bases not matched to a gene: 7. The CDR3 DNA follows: TGTGCCAGCAGCCCCCCAGGGGGAACTCAGCCCCAGCATTTT. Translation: CASSPPGGTQPQHF.

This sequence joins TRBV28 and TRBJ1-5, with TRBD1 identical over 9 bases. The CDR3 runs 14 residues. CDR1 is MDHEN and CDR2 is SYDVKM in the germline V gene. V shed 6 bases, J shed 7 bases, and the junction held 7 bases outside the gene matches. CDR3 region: CASRFTGGRQPQHF. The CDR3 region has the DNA TGTGCCAGCAGATTCACAGGGGGCCGGCAGCCCCAGCATTTT.

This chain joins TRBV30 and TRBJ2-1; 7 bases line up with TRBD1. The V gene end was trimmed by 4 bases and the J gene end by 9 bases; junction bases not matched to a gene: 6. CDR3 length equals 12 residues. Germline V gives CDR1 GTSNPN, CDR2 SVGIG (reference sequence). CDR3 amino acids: CAWNGQEVEQFF. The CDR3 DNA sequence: TGTGCCTGGAATGGACAGGAGGTTGAGCAGTTCTTC.

In DNA form, the CDR3 reads TGCGCCAGCAGTGAAGGGACTGAAGCTTTCTTT. Translating it yields CASSEGTEAFF. The rearrangement links TRBV10-1 to TRBJ1-1; no definite D call. V was trimmed by 3 bases and J by 5 bases, leaving 4 bases between them. This CDR3 is built from 11 residues. The germline V gene encodes CDR1 WNHNN and CDR2 SYGVQD (reference sequence).

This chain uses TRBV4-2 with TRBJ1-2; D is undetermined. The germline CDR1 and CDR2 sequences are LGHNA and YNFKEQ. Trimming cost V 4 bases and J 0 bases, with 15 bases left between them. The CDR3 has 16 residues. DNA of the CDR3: TGTGCCAGCAGCCGGAACCTAAAGGACGCTAACTATGGCTACACCTTC. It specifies CASSRNLKDANYGYTF.

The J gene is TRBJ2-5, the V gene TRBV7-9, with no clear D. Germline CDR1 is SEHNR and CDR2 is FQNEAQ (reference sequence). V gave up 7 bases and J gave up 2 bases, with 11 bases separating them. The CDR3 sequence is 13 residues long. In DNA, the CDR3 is TGTGCCAGCAATTCGCGACTGCAAGAGACCCAGTACTTC. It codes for CASNSRLQETQYF.

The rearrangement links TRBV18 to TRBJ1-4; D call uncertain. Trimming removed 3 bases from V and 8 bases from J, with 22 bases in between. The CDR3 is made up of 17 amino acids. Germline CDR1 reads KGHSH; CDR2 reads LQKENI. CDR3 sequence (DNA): TGTGCCAGCTCACCTCTCTATGGTGCTTCGTCGCCCGAAAAACTGTTTTTT. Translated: CASSPLYGASSPEKLFF.

The DNA of the CDR3 is TGTGCCACCAGCAGAGATCGGGAAGATACGCAGTATTTT. Translated, it gives CATSRDREDTQYF. This chain uses TRBV15 with TRBJ2-3; TRBD2 might be the D (5 bases). The V gene lost 0 bases and the J gene lost 5 bases, with 6 bases spanning the gap. Looked up from germline, CDR1 is LNHNV and CDR2 is YYDKDF (reference sequence). The CDR3 runs 13 residues.

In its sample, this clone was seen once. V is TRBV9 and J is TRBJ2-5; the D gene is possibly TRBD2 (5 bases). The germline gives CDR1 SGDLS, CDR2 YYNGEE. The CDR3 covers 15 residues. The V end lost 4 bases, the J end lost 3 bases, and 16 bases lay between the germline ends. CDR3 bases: TGTGCCAGCAGCCATCGTACCGGGCGGGAAGAGACCCAGTACTTC. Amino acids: CASSHRTGREETQYF. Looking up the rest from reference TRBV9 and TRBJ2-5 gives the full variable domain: DSGVTQTPKHLITATGQRVTLRCSPRSGDLSVYWYQQSLDQGLQFLIQYYNGEERAKGNILERFSAQQFPDLHSELNLSSLELGDSALYFCASSHRTGREETQYFGPGTRLLVL.

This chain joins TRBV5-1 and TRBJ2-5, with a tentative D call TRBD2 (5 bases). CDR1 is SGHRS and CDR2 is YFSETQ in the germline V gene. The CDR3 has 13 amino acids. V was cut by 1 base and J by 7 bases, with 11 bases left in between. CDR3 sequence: CASSLIGDGTQYF. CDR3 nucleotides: TGCGCCAGCAGCTTGATCGGGGATGGGACCCAGTACTTC.

The CDR3 nucleotides are TGTGCCAGCGAAACAACAGGTCCTTCCTACGAGCAGTACTTC. This translates into CASETTGPSYEQYF. The rearrangement uses TRBV5-6 and TRBJ2-7; the D gene is possibly TRBD1 (5 bases). Germline CDR1 and CDR2: SGHDT and YYEEEE. Trimming took off 7 bases at V and 1 base at J, with 15 bases between the two ends. The CDR3 loop spans 14 amino acids.

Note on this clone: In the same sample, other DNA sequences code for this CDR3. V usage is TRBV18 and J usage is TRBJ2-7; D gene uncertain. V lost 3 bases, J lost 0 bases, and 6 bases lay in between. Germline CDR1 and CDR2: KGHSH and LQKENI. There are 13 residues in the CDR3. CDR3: CASSPYSSYEQYF. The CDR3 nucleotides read TGTGCCAGCTCACCCTATAGCTCCTACGAGCAGTACTTC.

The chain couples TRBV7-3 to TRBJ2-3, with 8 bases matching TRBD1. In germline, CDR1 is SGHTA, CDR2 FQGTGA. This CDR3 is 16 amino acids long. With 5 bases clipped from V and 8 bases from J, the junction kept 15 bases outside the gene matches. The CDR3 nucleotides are TGTGCCAGCAGCCCCAACCCTCGTTTACAGGGGGGTACGCAGTATTTT. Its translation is CASSPNPRLQGGTQYF.

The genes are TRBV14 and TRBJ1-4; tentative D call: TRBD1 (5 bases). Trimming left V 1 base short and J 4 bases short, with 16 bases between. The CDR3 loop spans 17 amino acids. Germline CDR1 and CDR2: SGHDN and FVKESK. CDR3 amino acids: CASSQVLGAGSNEKLFF. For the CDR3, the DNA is TGTGCCAGCAGCCAAGTCTTGGGTGCAGGGAGTAATGAAAAACTGTTTTTT.

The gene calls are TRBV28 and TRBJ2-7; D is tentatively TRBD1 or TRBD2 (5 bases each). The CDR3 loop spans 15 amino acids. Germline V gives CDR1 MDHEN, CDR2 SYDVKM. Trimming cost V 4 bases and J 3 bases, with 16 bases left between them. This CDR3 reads CASSSRPAGSYEQYF. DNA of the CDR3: TGTGCCAGCAGTTCCCGGCCGGCAGGGAGCTACGAGCAGTACTTC. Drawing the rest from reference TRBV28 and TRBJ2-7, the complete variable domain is DVKVTQSSRYLVKRTGEKVFLECVQDMDHENMFWYRQDPGLGLRLIYFSYDVKMKEKGDIPEGYSVSREKKERFSLILESASTNQTSMYLCASSSRPAGSYEQYFGPGTRLTVT.

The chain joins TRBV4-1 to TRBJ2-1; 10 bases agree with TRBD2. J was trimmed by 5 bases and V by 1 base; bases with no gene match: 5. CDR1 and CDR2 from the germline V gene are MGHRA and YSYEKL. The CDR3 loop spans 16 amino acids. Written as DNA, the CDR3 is TGCGCCAGCAGCCAAGTGGGGACTAGCGCGAACAATGAGCAGTTCTTC. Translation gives CASSQVGTSANNEQFF.

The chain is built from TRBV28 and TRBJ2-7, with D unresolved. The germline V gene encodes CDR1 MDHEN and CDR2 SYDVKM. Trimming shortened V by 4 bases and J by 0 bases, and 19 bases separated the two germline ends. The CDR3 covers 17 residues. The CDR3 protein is CASSSPPGRSNSYEQYF. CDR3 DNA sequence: TGTGCCAGCAGTTCCCCCCCCGGTCGGTCCAACTCCTACGAGCAGTACTTC.

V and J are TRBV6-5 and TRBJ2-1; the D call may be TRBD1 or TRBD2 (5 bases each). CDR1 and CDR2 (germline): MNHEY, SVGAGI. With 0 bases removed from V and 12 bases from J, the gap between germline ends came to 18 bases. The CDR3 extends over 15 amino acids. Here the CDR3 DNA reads TGTGCCAGCAGTTACTCGACGCAGGGCATTGCGGGGCAGTTCTTC. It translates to CASSYSTQGIAGQFF.

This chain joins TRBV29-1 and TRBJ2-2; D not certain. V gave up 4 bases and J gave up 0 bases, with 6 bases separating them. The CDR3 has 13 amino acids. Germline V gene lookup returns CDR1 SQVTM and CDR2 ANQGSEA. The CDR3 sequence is CSVARANTGELFF. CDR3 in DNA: TGCAGCGTTGCTAGGGCGAACACCGGGGAGCTGTTTTTT.

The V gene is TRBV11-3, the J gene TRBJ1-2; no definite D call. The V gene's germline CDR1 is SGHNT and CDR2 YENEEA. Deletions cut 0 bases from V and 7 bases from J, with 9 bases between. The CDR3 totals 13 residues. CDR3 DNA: TGTGCCAGCAGCTTAGATCGAGGGATTGGCTACACCTTC. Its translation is CASSLDRGIGYTF. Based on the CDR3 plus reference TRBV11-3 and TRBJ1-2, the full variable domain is EAGVVQSPRYKIIEKKQPVAFWCNPISGHNTLYWYLQNLGQGPELLIRYENEEAVDDSQLPKDRFSAERLKGVDSTLKIQPAELGDSAVYLCASSLDRGIGYTFGSGTRLTVV.

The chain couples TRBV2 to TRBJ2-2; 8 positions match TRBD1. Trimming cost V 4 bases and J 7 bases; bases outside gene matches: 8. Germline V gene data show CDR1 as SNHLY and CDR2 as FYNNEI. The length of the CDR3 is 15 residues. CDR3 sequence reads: CASSVLTGGSGELFF. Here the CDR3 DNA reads TGTGCCAGCAGTGTCTTAACAGGGGGGAGCGGGGAGCTGTTTTTT. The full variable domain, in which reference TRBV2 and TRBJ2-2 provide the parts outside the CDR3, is EPEVTQTPSHQVTQMGQEVILRCVPISNHLYFYWYRQILGQKVEFLVSFYNNEISEKSEIFDDQFSVERPDGSNFTLKIRSTKLEDSAMYFCASSVLTGGSGELFFGEGSRLTVL.

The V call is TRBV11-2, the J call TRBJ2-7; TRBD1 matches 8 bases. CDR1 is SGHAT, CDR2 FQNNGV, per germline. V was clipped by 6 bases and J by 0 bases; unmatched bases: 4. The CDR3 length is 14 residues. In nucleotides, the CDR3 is TGTGCCAGCAGGCGACAGGGGTTCTCCTACGAGCAGTACTTC. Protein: CASRRQGFSYEQYF.

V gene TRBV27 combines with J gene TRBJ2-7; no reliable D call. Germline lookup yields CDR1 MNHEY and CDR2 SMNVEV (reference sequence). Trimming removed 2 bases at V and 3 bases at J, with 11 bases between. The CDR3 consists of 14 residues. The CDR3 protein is CASSLVPLGYEQYF. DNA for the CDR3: TGTGCCAGCAGTTTAGTACCCTTGGGCTACGAGCAGTACTTC.